This T cell receptor beta chain was recorded in a study of blood T cell repertoires in COVID-19. Overall study: In each case, the material was cDNA or gDNA derived from T cells, B-cell-depleted T cells, or PBMCs.

V lost 7 bases and J lost 2, with 8 bases in between. The CDR3 spans 12 residues. The germline CDR1 and CDR2 sequences are SNHLY and FYNNEI. Profiled with immunoSEQ multiplex PCR; TCRdb holds only in-frame clones, not every one. The table includes nearly 110,000 clones, roughly two thirds detected once. Specimen: peripheral blood. The TCR originated in a human donor with acute or convalescent COVID-19. The donor label of this sample is uncertain. The V gene is TRBV2, the J gene TRBJ2-5; D is unresolved. CDR3 bases: TGTGCCAGCAATCTAGATCAAGAGACCCAGTACTTC. This gives the protein CASNLDQETQYF.